These 19 T cell receptor beta chains originate from one sample sequenced in a study of vaccination effects on CD4 cells after COVID-19. Having been cultured for roughly 9 days, the cells underwent CD4+ T cell isolation. Vaccine administered to participants consisted of two doses of either BNT162b2 or mRNA-1273. These receptors have no identified antigens. Measured with immunoSEQ multiplex PCR; TCRdb has only the in-frame clones, and not every one. The table records more than 60,000 clones, 70% to 85% of them present only once. The sequences come from CD4+ T cells from PBMCs cultured without peptide, collected after COVID-19 vaccination. The receptors were sampled from a human donor who received a COVID-19 vaccine.

The gene calls are TRBV24-1 and TRBJ2-5; 9 nucleotides align to TRBD1. The germline V gene has CDR1 KGHDR and CDR2 SFDVKD. CDR3 length: 15 residues. V lost 4 bases to trimming and J lost 5 bases; unmatched junction nucleotides: 7. CDR3 in DNA: TGTGCCACCAGTGACCCCGGGACAGGGAAGGAGACCCAGTACTTC. This codes for CATSDPGTGKETQYF.

The gene calls are TRBV7-9 and TRBJ2-7; possibly TRBD1 or TRBD2 for D (6 bases each). Looked up from germline, CDR1 is SEHNR and CDR2 is FQNEAQ (reference sequence). V was cut by 5 bases and J by 0 bases, with 17 bases left in between. The length of the CDR3 is 16 residues. CDR3 sequence reads: CASSHVGGQSSYEQYV. The DNA of the CDR3 is TGTGCCAGCAGCCACGTGGGGGGCCAAAGCTCCTACGAGCAGTACGTC.

The chain uses TRBV6-4 and TRBJ2-3; a possible D gene is TRBD2 (5 bases). CDR1 and CDR2 from the germline V gene are MRHNA and SNTAGT. The CDR3 consists of 15 residues. V gave up 3 bases and J gave up 1 base, with 11 bases separating them. CDR3 nucleotide sequence: TGTGCCAGCAGTGATTCCCCAGCGGGCACAGATACGCAGTATTTT. Protein sequence: CASSDSPAGTDTQYF.

V and J are TRBV30 and TRBJ2-3; no clear D gene. Trimming removed 1 base from V and 6 bases from J, with 14 bases in between. This CDR3 has 14 residues. CDR1 is GTSNPN, CDR2 SVGIG, per germline (reference sequence). The CDR3 region has the DNA TGTGCCTGGAGTGGACTGCACGGTATGGATACGCAGTATTTT. Residues: CAWSGLHGMDTQYF. The full variable domain, rest sourced from reference TRBV30 and TRBJ2-3, is SQTIHQWPATLVQPVGSPLSLECTVEGTSNPNLYWYRQAAGRGLQLLFYSVGIGQISSEVPQNLSASRPQDRQFILSSKKLLLSDSGFYLCAWSGLHGMDTQYFGPGTRLTVL.

This clone came up once. The genes are TRBV6-5 and TRBJ2-7; 10 positions match TRBD1. The CDR3 covers 14 residues. Trimming cost V 5 bases and J 6 bases; bases outside gene matches: 7. Looked up from germline, CDR1 is MNHEY and CDR2 is SVGAGI. CDR3 in amino acids: CASSRTGGALEQYV. CDR3 nucleotides: TGTGCCAGCAGTCGGACAGGGGGGGCTCTCGAGCAGTACGTC.

The chain carries TRBV5-6 and TRBJ1-1; 10 nucleotides line up with TRBD1. The CDR3 is 15 amino acids. Germline-derived CDR1 and CDR2 are SGHDT and YYEEEE. J lost 4 bases, V lost 3 bases, and 6 bases had no gene match. The CDR3 here is CASSSARTGGTEAFF. The DNA for the CDR3 is TGTGCCAGCAGCTCCGCCCGGACAGGGGGCACTGAAGCTTTCTTT.

This clone was seen only a few times. The gene calls are TRBV5-1 and TRBJ1-2, with TRBD1 as a possible D gene (5 bases). CDR3 length equals 14 residues. Germline V lookup: CDR1 SGHRS, CDR2 YFSETQ. Trimming left V 2 bases short and J 2 bases short, with 10 bases between. CDR3 protein: CASSFGGENYGYTF. The CDR3 DNA follows: TGCGCCAGCAGCTTCGGGGGAGAGAACTATGGCTACACCTTC.

The chain combines TRBV6-4 with TRBJ1-3; 7 nucleotides match TRBD1. V shed 2 bases, J shed 2 bases, and the junction held 30 bases outside the gene matches. This CDR3 comprises 24 residues. The germline V gene has CDR1 MRHNA and CDR2 SNTAGT. Here the CDR3 DNA reads TGTGCCAGCAGTGACCCAGGGCGTTGCCTCCAATTAGAGGGGGACAGCGAAACTGGAAACACCATATATTTT. Translating gives CASSDPGRCLQLEGDSETGNTIYF.

The chain links TRBV6-1 to TRBJ1-4; D might be TRBD1 (6 bases). The germline V and J ends were trimmed by 2 bases and 4 bases, with 11 bases remaining between them. CDR1 and CDR2 from the germline V gene are MNHNS and SASEGT. There are 15 residues in the CDR3. The CDR3 reads CASSEIGQLNEKLFF. The CDR3, as DNA: TGTGCCAGCAGTGAAATAGGACAGCTTAATGAAAAACTGTTTTTT.

V is TRBV6-5 and J is TRBJ2-3, with D possibly TRBD2 on 6 matching bases. CDR3 length: 16 amino acids. Germline values: CDR1 MNHEY, CDR2 SVGAGI. The ends were cut back, 0 bases at V and 2 bases at J, with 12 bases in the middle. CDR3: CASSYSYGGFTDTQYF. In nucleotides, the CDR3 is TGTGCCAGCAGTTACTCTTACGGGGGATTCACAGATACGCAGTATTTT.

V usage is TRBV9 and J usage is TRBJ2-1; D not resolved. Trimming shortened V by 3 bases and J by 9 bases, and 22 bases separated the two germline ends. CDR1 is SGDLS and CDR2 is YYNGEE in the germline V gene. This CDR3 contains 16 residues. The CDR3 DNA sequence: TGTGCCAGCAGCGGATCGCTGGCGCTGTGGGGTAGTGAGCAGTTCTTC. Its protein is CASSGSLALWGSEQFF.

The V gene is TRBV2, the J gene TRBJ1-3, with 9 bases fitting TRBD1. The CDR3 sequence is 17 residues long. Trimming took 7 bases from V and 2 from J; bases not matched to a gene: 12. CDR1 and CDR2 from the germline V gene are SNHLY and FYNNEI. The CDR3 region has the DNA TGTGCCAGCACGAGATCGGCGGACAGGGGCCCTGGAAACACCATATATTTT. Its translation: CASTRSADRGPGNTIYF.

This clone was observed once. The chain combines TRBV5-1 with TRBJ2-3; TRBD1 might be the D (5 bases). Germline CDR1 is SGHRS and CDR2 is YFSETQ. The length of the CDR3 is 13 residues. Trimming removed 0 bases from V and 4 bases from J, with 6 bases in between. CDR3 nucleotide sequence: TGCGCCAGCAGCTTGGAAGGGGCAGATACGCAGTATTTT. Protein product: CASSLEGADTQYF.

J is TRBJ2-2 and V is TRBV10-1; D uncertain. Trimming cost V 2 bases and J 4 bases, with 2 bases left between them. The CDR3 has 12 residues. CDR1 WNHNN and CDR2 SYGVQD come from the germline V gene (reference sequence). The CDR3 coding sequence is TGCGCCAGCAGTGAGCCCACCGGGGAGCTGTTTTTT. Protein: CASSEPTGELFF.

This chain joins TRBV29-1 and TRBJ2-1; TRBD2 matches 13 bases. J gave up 7 bases and V 6 bases, and 3 bases lay outside the gene matches. CDR3 length: 13 residues. Germline CDR1 is SQVTM and CDR2 is ANQGSEA. CDR3 DNA: TGCAGCGTAAGGACTAGCGGGGGTAATGAGCAGTTCTTC. This gives the protein CSVRTSGGNEQFF.

The rearrangement links TRBV11-3 to TRBJ2-7, with 10 bases that match TRBD2. J was trimmed by 4 bases and V by 8 bases; bases with no gene match: 8. CDR1 and CDR2 from the germline V gene are SGHNT and YENEEA. This CDR3 spans 14 amino acids. CDR3 protein: CASEDSGGKYEQYV. For the CDR3, the DNA is TGTGCCAGCGAGGATAGCGGGGGGAAGTACGAGCAGTACGTC.

V is TRBV5-1 and J is TRBJ1-4; perhaps TRBD1 as D (5 bases). V shed 0 bases and J shed 8 bases, with 11 bases lying between them. This CDR3 spans 14 amino acids. Germline V gives CDR1 SGHRS, CDR2 YFSETQ. CDR3 amino acids: CASSLEDGAEKLFF. The CDR3 nucleotides read TGCGCCAGCAGCTTGGAGGACGGGGCCGAAAAACTGTTTTTT.

V gene TRBV28 combines with J gene TRBJ1-2; no definite D call. Germline assignment: CDR1 MDHEN and CDR2 SYDVKM. This CDR3 spans 14 amino acids. Trimming pared 4 bases from V and 5 bases from J, leaving 14 bases between. This chain's CDR3 is CASSSAHPPYGYTF. CDR3 coding DNA: TGTGCCAGCAGTTCGGCGCACCCGCCATATGGCTACACCTTC.

The chain links TRBV10-3 to TRBJ2-2; 7 bases fit TRBD2. Germline CDR1 is ENHRY and CDR2 is SYGVKD. CDR3 length: 14 amino acids. Germline trimming cut 6 bases from V and 1 base from J; bases unmatched to any gene: 2. In DNA form, the CDR3 reads TGTGCCATCAGAGCGGGGCTGAACACCGGGGAGCTGTTTTTT. Translating gives CAIRAGLNTGELFF.